This T cell receptor beta chain was recovered during a study of T cell changes during pregnancy in multiple sclerosis (dated by TCRdb to between 2018 and 2021). In the study overall: In women with multiple sclerosis, the researchers looked at how the T cell repertoire shifted as pregnancy progressed.

Remarks on this clone: The antigen this receptor binds is unknown. One base away there is no much larger clone; base qualities are not given.

Reading from cysteine to phenylalanine, the CDR3 counts 13 amino acids. Here the CDR3 DNA is all that survives: 39 bases in frame from base 1. CDR1 WNHNN and CDR2 SYGVQD were looked up in the germline V gene (reference sequence). V sheds 6 bases and J sheds 2 bases, leaving 8 bases between their ends. Libraries were built with the immunoSEQ multiplex PCR assay. TCRdb mirrors the immuneACCESS table, restricted to in-frame sequences. Some clones are absent from its copies; in checked studies, under half trace to an unresolved V gene, and the reason for the others is unknown. This sample holds roughly 40,000 clones; about 91% were observed only once. Under 10% of the sample belongs to the ten largest clones.

Sequenced here: CD8+ T cells from peripheral blood mononuclear cells, sampled before pregnancy. The rearrangement joined TRBV10-1 to TRBJ1-5; tentative D gene TRBD1, with 6 bases matching. The origin of this receptor is a female donor with multiple sclerosis, enrolled in a pregnancy study. CDR3 loop: CASRQGGNQPQHF. The DNA sequence is given as TGCGCCAGCAGACAGGGAGGCAATCAGCCCCAGCATTTT.